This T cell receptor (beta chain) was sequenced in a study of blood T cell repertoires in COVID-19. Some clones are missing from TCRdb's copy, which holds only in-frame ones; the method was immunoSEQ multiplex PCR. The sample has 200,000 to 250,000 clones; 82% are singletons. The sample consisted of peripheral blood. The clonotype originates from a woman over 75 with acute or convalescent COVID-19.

This chain's CDR3 is CASSLYGSPLHF. The CDR3 coding sequence is TGTGCCAGCAGTTTATACGGTTCACCCCTCCACTTT. The V and J genes are TRBV27 and TRBJ1-6; no definite D call. CDR1 is MNHEY, CDR2 SMNVEV, per germline (reference sequence). Trimming pared 1 base from V and 9 bases from J, leaving 4 bases between. The CDR3 has 12 amino acids.